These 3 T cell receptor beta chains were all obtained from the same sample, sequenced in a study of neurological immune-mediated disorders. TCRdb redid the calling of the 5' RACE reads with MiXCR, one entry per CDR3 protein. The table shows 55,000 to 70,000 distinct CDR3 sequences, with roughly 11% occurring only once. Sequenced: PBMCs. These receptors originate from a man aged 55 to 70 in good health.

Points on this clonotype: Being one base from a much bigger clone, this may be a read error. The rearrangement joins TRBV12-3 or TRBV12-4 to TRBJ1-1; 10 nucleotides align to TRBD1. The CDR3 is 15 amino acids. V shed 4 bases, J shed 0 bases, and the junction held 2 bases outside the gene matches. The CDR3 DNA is TGTGCCAGCAGTTGGGACAGGGGTCTGAACACTGAAGCTTTCTTT. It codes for CASSWDRGLNTEAFF.

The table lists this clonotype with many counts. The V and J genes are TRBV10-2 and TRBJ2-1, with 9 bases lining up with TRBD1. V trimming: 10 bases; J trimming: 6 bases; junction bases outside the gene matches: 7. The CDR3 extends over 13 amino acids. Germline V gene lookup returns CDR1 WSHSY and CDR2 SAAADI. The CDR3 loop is CATHRGQSNEQFF. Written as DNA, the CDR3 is TGCGCCACACACAGGGGGCAGAGCAATGAGCAGTTCTTC.

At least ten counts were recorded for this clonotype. The CDR3 spells CASSPLKTGELFF. CDR3 nucleotide sequence: TGTGCCAGCAGCCCCTTGAAAACCGGGGAGCTGTTTTTT. V and J are TRBV9 and TRBJ2-2; D call uncertain. CDR3 size: 13 residues. Germline values: CDR1 SGDLS, CDR2 YYNGEE. The V end was cut by 4 bases, the J end by 5 bases, with 9 bases between.